These 32 T cell receptor beta chains share one sample of origin, sequenced in a study of T cells after yellow fever vaccination (dated by TCRdb to about 2019). Library prep was done by 5' RACE. Sequenced using an Illumina HiSeq 2500. TCRdb took the public reads, trimmed them with fastp at Q25, ran MiXCR for clone calling and kept in-frame beta chains. Each record represents a unique CDR3 protein, reported with the most common genes and DNA among its rows. Within this sample are 90,000 to 130,000 distinct CDR3 sequences, with 8% to 9.5% of them counted one time only. Of the sample, over 25% falls within the top ten clones. The treatment or condition tag for this specimen amounts to: live attenuated yellow fever vaccine strain. Here the sequenced sample was CD8+ T cells sorted from PBMCs, taken 45 days after the yellow fever booster vaccination. The receptors shown here come from a man aged 25 to 45 who received the YFV17D yellow fever vaccine.

This clonotype was seen more than once but under ten times. This rearrangement joins TRBV28 to TRBJ1-5, with a tentative D call TRBD1 (6 bases). Germline CDR1 reads MDHEN; CDR2 reads SYDVKM. This CDR3 is built from 15 residues. Deletions cut 4 bases from V and 0 bases from J, with 10 bases between. CDR3 amino acids: CASSSPGVSNQPQHF. In DNA form, the CDR3 reads TGTGCCAGCAGTTCACCAGGGGTTAGCAATCAGCCCCAGCATTTT.

The chain recombines TRBV20-1 with TRBJ2-1; 9 bases agree with TRBD2. The CDR3 loop spans 15 amino acids. The V and J ends lost 4 bases and 1 base, in that order; junction bases with no gene match: 5. Germline lookup yields CDR1 DFQATT and CDR2 SNEGSKA (reference sequence). The CDR3 here is CSATDLAGSYNEQFF. The CDR3 DNA is TGCAGTGCTACAGATCTAGCGGGGTCCTACAATGAGCAGTTCTTC.

This clonotype was observed at least ten times. This chain joins TRBV5-1 and TRBJ2-1; 8 nucleotides align to TRBD1. This CDR3 has 16 residues. V was pared by 2 bases and J by 4 bases, with 8 bases of the junction left unmatched. CDR1 is SGHRS, CDR2 YFSETQ, per germline. CDR3 protein: CASSFSPGQDYNEQFF. Written as DNA, the CDR3 is TGCGCCAGCAGCTTCAGTCCGGGACAGGATTACAATGAGCAGTTCTTC.

This clonotype was counted many times. This chain joins TRBV29-1 and TRBJ2-7; 7 bases are a match to TRBD2. Trimming cost V 6 bases and J 2 bases; bases outside gene matches: 10. Germline V gives CDR1 SQVTM, CDR2 ANQGSEA. This CDR3 has 14 amino acids. The CDR3 sequence: CSVGFSGDPYEQYF. CDR3 in DNA: TGCAGCGTGGGATTCAGCGGGGACCCCTACGAGCAGTACTTC.

This clonotype was observed many times. V gene TRBV5-1 combines with J gene TRBJ1-2; D unresolved. The CDR3 is 13 residues long. The V and J ends lost 4 bases and 6 bases respectively, with 13 bases between them. Germline-derived CDR1 and CDR2 are SGHRS and YFSETQ. CDR3 DNA sequence: TGCGCCAGCAGCCTCCTTGAAGTTGATGGCTACACCTTC. Residues: CASSLLEVDGYTF. Looking up the rest from reference TRBV5-1 and TRBJ1-2 gives the full variable domain: KAGVTQTPRYLIKTRGQQVTLSCSPISGHRSVSWYQQTPGQGLQFLFEYFSETQRNKGNFPGRFSGRQFSNSRSEMNVSTLELGDSALYLCASSLLEVDGYTFGSGTRLTVV.

This clonotype came up many times. The gene calls are TRBV5-1 and TRBJ2-1, with 8 bases that match TRBD1. The ends lost 4 bases at V and 1 base at J; junction bases unmatched: 1. Germline-derived CDR1 and CDR2 are SGHRS and YFSETQ. The CDR3 loop spans 14 amino acids. CDR3 coding DNA: TGCGCCAGCAGCAGGACAGGGTCCTACAATGAGCAGTTCTTC. It is translated as CASSRTGSYNEQFF.

The rearrangement uses TRBV5-6 and TRBJ1-5, with 7 bases lining up with TRBD1. The V gene end was trimmed by 3 bases and the J gene end by 3 bases; junction bases not matched to a gene: 6. The germline V gene has CDR1 SGHDT and CDR2 YYEEEE. The CDR3 loop spans 15 amino acids. CDR3 residues: CASSSAGGHNQPQHF. CDR3 coding DNA: TGTGCCAGCAGCTCAGCAGGGGGGCACAATCAGCCCCAGCATTTT.

The rearrangement joins TRBV7-2 to TRBJ2-7; D may be TRBD1 (6 bases). CDR1 is SGHTA, CDR2 FQGNSA, per germline. This CDR3 spans 13 amino acids. The V end lost 6 bases, the J end lost 3 bases, and 12 bases lay between the germline ends. CDR3 loop: CASRSRDNYEQYF. Here the CDR3 DNA reads TGTGCCAGCAGGAGCCGGGACAACTACGAGCAGTACTTC.

In this sample, this clonotype turned up many times. V gene TRBV12-3 or TRBV12-4 combines with J gene TRBJ2-7, with 8 positions matching TRBD1. CDR3 length: 14 residues. The junction had 5 bases not matched to a gene; V was cut back by 6 bases and J by 1 base. The CDR3 DNA reads as TGTGCCAGCAGCCTAACAGGGGGGTCCTACGAGCAGTACTTC. Encoded protein: CASSLTGGSYEQYF.

This clonotype has a count of ten or more. The chain combines TRBV20-1 with TRBJ2-7; TRBD1 matches 10 bases. The CDR3 length is 13 residues. The V gene's germline CDR1 is DFQATT and CDR2 SNEGSKA (reference sequence). J gave up 4 bases and V 5 bases, and 5 bases lay outside the gene matches. CDR3 amino acids: CSAPTGGEYEQYF. As DNA, the CDR3 is TGCAGTGCTCCGACAGGGGGCGAATACGAGCAGTACTTC.

This clonotype was counted many times. The CDR3 nucleotides are TGCAGTGCAACACAGGGGTGGGGCAATCAGCCCCAGCATTTT. This gives the protein CSATQGWGNQPQHF. The chain employs TRBV20-1 and TRBJ1-5, with 7 positions matching TRBD1. The CDR3 spans 14 residues. J was trimmed by 2 bases and V by 6 bases; bases with no gene match: 7. CDR1 and CDR2 (germline): DFQATT, SNEGSKA (reference sequence).

This clonotype was found many times. CDR3 DNA sequence: TGTGCCAGCAGCTTATTGGGCTCGCCAGAGACCCAGTACTTC. Encoded protein: CASSLLGSPETQYF. This rearrangement joins TRBV7-6 to TRBJ2-5; no definite D call. This CDR3 contains 14 residues. Germline CDR1 is SGHVS and CDR2 is FNYEAQ. Trimming removed 2 bases from V and 4 bases from J, with 11 bases in between.

This clonotype was found many times. The chain carries TRBV11-2 and TRBJ2-2, with D perhaps assigned TRBD1 or TRBD2 (5 bases each). CDR1 is SGHAT, CDR2 FQNNGV, per germline. The V gene lost 5 bases and the J gene lost 10 bases, with 11 bases spanning the gap. This CDR3 region has 12 residues. In DNA, the CDR3 is TGTGCCAGCAGCCTAGCAGGGTTGGAGCTGTTTTTT. Translated: CASSLAGLELFF. Filled out from reference TRBV11-2 and TRBJ2-2, the complete variable domain reads EAGVAQSPRYKIIEKRQSVAFWCNPISGHATLYWYQQILGQGPKLLIQFQNNGVVDDSQLPKDRFSAERLKGVDSTLKIQPAKLEDSAVYLCASSLAGLELFFGEGSRLTVL.

This clonotype appeared many times. This rearrangement joins TRBV12-3 or TRBV12-4 to TRBJ2-2; 10 nucleotides line up with TRBD2. V shed 3 bases and J 6 bases; nucleotides not matched to a gene: 10. The length of the CDR3 is 17 residues. CDR3 sequence (DNA): TGTGCCAGCAGTTTCCAAGCGGGAGGGCCAGTCCCCGGGGAGCTGTTTTTT. Translating it yields CASSFQAGGPVPGELFF.

V gene TRBV29-1 combines with J gene TRBJ1-1; no firm D call. This CDR3 comprises 14 residues. The germline V and J ends were trimmed by 2 bases and 4 bases, with 14 bases remaining between them. Germline V gene data show CDR1 as SQVTM and CDR2 as ANQGSEA. The CDR3 region has the DNA TGCAGCGTTGAATTTGGGAAAGGCGGCACTGAAGCTTTCTTT. Amino acids: CSVEFGKGGTEAFF.

This clonotype was counted only a few times. The CDR3 DNA reads as TGTGCCAGTAGTACCGGGACTGGAATGTACGAGCAGTACTTC. It translates to CASSTGTGMYEQYF. The V gene is TRBV19, the J gene TRBJ2-7, with D perhaps matching TRBD2 (6 bases). This CDR3 has 14 residues. V lost 4 bases, J lost 4 bases, and 14 bases lay in between. Germline CDR1 is LNHDA and CDR2 is SQIVND (reference sequence).

This chain connects TRBV7-9 to TRBJ2-7, with 8 bases identical to TRBD1. The CDR3 extends over 16 amino acids. Losses at the gene ends were 7 bases for V and 4 bases for J; bases not matched to a gene: 15. Germline V gives CDR1 SEHNR, CDR2 FQNEAQ (reference sequence). CDR3 amino acids: CASTNVGQGNLYEQYF. CDR3 in DNA: TGTGCCAGCACCAACGTTGGACAGGGTAATCTATACGAGCAGTACTTC.

This clonotype has ten or more counts. This chain links TRBV20-1 with TRBJ2-7, with D uncertain. The CDR3 runs 11 residues. V lost 0 bases and J 3 bases, leaving 3 bases between the germline ends. CDR1 is DFQATT, CDR2 SNEGSKA, per germline (reference sequence). For the CDR3, the DNA is TGCAGTGCTAGAGAGTACTACGAGCAGTACTTC. The encoded protein is CSAREYYEQYF.

This clonotype has only a few counts. The V gene is TRBV11-2, the J gene TRBJ2-3, with 8 positions matching TRBD2. The germline gives CDR1 SGHAT, CDR2 FQNNGV. J gave up 2 bases and V 0 bases, and 4 bases lay outside the gene matches. This CDR3 has 16 amino acids. The CDR3 DNA reads TGTGCCAGCAGCTTAGACCAAGCGGGGGACACAGATACGCAGTATTTT. This encodes CASSLDQAGDTDTQYF.

This clonotype was recorded at least ten times. V gene TRBV1 combines with J gene TRBJ1-5; the D segment call TRBD1 is taken from the table without a DNA check. TRBV1 is labeled a pseudogene. This CDR3 spans 16 amino acids. CDR3 sequence (DNA): TGCACCAGCAGCCGCCTTAAGGGGGCCAGCAATCAGCCCCAGCATTTT. Translation: CTSSRLKGASNQPQHF.

There are many counts of this clonotype. This chain connects TRBV29-1 to TRBJ2-1; 8 positions match TRBD2. J lost 6 bases, V lost 4 bases, and 5 bases had no gene match. Germline V gene sequence: CDR1 SQVTM, CDR2 ANQGSEA. The CDR3 runs 13 residues. CDR3 DNA: TGCAGCGTTGTTATCGGGAGGGCCAATGAGCAGTTCTTC. Amino acid sequence: CSVVIGRANEQFF.

This clonotype was seen many times. V and J are TRBV7-2 and TRBJ2-7, with 8 bases that match TRBD1. CDR3 length: 14 residues. J gave up 1 base and V 4 bases, and 3 bases lay outside the gene matches. Germline CDR1 reads SGHTA; CDR2 reads FQGNSA. The chain's CDR3 is CASSSGQVSYEQYF. The CDR3 DNA follows: TGTGCCAGCAGCTCGGGACAGGTTTCCTACGAGCAGTACTTC.

This clonotype was observed at least ten times. This chain connects TRBV2 to TRBJ1-2; no definite D call. Trimming stripped 8 bases from V and 8 bases from J, with 12 bases between. The germline V gene encodes CDR1 SNHLY and CDR2 FYNNEI. The CDR3 is 11 amino acids. DNA for the CDR3: TGTGCCAGCTTTATGGGATCCGGCTACACCTTC. The encoded protein is CASFMGSGYTF.

V and J are TRBV14 and TRBJ2-7; possible D gene TRBD1, 5 bases. Germline V lookup: CDR1 SGHDN, CDR2 FVKESK. V was clipped by 1 base and J by 3 bases, with 13 bases between them. There are 15 residues in the CDR3. The DNA for the CDR3 is TGTGCCAGCAGCCAAGGCCCAGGGATGGTCTACGAGCAGTACTTC. Translation: CASSQGPGMVYEQYF.

This clonotype was seen many times. The gene calls are TRBV29-1 and TRBJ2-7, with D tentatively TRBD1 or TRBD2 (6 bases each). V was pared by 7 bases and J by 2 bases, with 12 bases between. The CDR3 loop spans 12 amino acids. Per germline, CDR1 SQVTM and CDR2 ANQGSEA. The DNA for the CDR3 is TGCAGCGCCTCGAGGGGGGCCTACGAGCAGTACTTC. Translating gives CSASRGAYEQYF.

This clonotype was observed at least ten times. The V and J genes are TRBV27 and TRBJ2-7; D is possibly TRBD2 (6 bases). The germline V and J ends were trimmed by 2 bases and 5 bases, with 16 bases remaining between them. This CDR3 region has 15 residues. Per germline, CDR1 MNHEY and CDR2 SMNVEV (reference sequence). CDR3 coding DNA: TGTGCCAGCAGTTTAAGGGGCGGAGGGGCCCACGAGCAGTACTTC. The encoded protein is CASSLRGGGAHEQYF.

This clonotype occurred many times. V gene TRBV29-1 combines with J gene TRBJ2-1, with 8 bases aligning to TRBD2. V gave up 7 bases and J gave up 2 bases; unmatched junction bases: 4. Germline lookup yields CDR1 SQVTM and CDR2 ANQGSEA. This CDR3 region has 13 residues. CDR3 DNA sequence: TGCAGCGGATTAGCGGGAACCTACAATGAGCAGTTCTTC. It encodes CSGLAGTYNEQFF.

This clonotype was counted only a few times. The rearrangement links TRBV30 to TRBJ2-3; possible D gene TRBD1, 6 bases. CDR1 is GTSNPN, CDR2 SVGIG, per germline (reference sequence). V was shortened by 0 bases and J by 4 bases, with 14 bases between the two germline ends. This CDR3 contains 15 residues. CDR3 nucleotide sequence: TGTGCCTGGAGTGTACTCTCAGGGGCAGCAGATACGCAGTATTTT. Translating it yields CAWSVLSGAADTQYF.

This clonotype showed up many times. The J gene is TRBJ2-5, the V gene TRBV5-4; a possible D gene is TRBD1 (6 bases). Germline CDR1 reads SGHNT; CDR2 reads YYREEE (reference sequence). The CDR3 is made up of 15 amino acids. V gave up 0 bases and J gave up 2 bases, with 11 bases separating them. In nucleotides, the CDR3 is TGTGCCAGCAGCTTGGGGGGGCGTACTCAAGAGACCCAGTACTTC. It is translated as CASSLGGRTQETQYF.

About this clonotype itself: This may come from a read error, since a much larger clone is one base off. V gene TRBV6-5 combines with J gene TRBJ1-1; D possibly corresponds to TRBD1 (6 bases). Germline V gene sequence: CDR1 MNHEY, CDR2 SVGAGI. The CDR3 is 13 amino acids. The V and J ends lost 4 bases and 5 bases respectively, with 11 bases between them. CDR3 residues: CASSCGQGTEAFF. For the CDR3, the DNA is TGTGCCAGCAGTTGCGGGCAGGGGACTGAAGCTTTCTTT.

This clonotype occurred many times. The V and J genes are TRBV29-1 and TRBJ2-3; TRBD2 might be the D (6 bases). CDR1 is SQVTM, CDR2 ANQGSEA, per germline. Trimming pared 6 bases from V and 2 bases from J, leaving 18 bases between. CDR3 length: 15 amino acids. CDR3: CSVTPGLLFTDTQYF. Here the CDR3 DNA reads TGCAGCGTAACCCCGGGACTCCTATTCACAGATACGCAGTATTTT.

This clonotype was seen more than once but under ten times. The J gene is TRBJ1-4, the V gene TRBV20-1; D may be TRBD1 (6 bases). CDR3 length: 13 residues. Germline V CDR1 and CDR2: DFQATT, SNEGSKA (reference sequence). The V and J ends lost 6 bases and 8 bases respectively, with 16 bases between them. The CDR3 region is CSAPHREGEKLFF. The CDR3 DNA is TGCAGTGCCCCTCACAGGGAAGGCGAAAAACTGTTTTTT.